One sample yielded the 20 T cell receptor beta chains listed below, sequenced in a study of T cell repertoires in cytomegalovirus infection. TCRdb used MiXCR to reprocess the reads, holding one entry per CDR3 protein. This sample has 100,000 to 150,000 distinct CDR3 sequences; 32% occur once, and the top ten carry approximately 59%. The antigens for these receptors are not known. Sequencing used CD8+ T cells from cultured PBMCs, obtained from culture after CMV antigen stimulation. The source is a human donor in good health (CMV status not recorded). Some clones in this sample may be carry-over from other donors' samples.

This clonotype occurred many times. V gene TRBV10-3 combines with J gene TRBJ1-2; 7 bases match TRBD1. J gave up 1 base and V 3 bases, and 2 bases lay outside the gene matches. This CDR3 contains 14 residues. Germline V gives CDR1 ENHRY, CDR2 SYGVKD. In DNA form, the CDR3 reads TGTGCCATCAGTGACAACAGGGGTAACTATGGCTACACCTTC. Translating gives CAISDNRGNYGYTF.

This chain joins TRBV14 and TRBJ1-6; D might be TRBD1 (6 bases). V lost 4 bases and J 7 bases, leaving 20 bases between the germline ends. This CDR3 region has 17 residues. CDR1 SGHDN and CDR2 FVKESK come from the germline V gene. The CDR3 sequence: CASSPTDGGGRNSPLHF. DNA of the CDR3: TGTGCCAGCAGCCCAACCGATGGGGGGGGGCGAAATTCACCCCTCCACTTT.

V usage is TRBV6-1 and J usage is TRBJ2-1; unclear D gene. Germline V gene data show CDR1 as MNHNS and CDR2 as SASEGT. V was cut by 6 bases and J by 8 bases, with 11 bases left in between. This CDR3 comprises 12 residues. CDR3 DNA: TGTGCCAGCAGAGAGAGATGGTATGAGCAGTTCTTC. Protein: CASRERWYEQFF.

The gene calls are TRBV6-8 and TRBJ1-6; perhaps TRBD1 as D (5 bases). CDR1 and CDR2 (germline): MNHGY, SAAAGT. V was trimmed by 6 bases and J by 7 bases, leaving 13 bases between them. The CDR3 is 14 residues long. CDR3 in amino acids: CASRPRDENSPLHF. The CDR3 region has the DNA TGTGCCAGCAGACCCAGGGACGAAAATTCACCCCTCCACTTT.

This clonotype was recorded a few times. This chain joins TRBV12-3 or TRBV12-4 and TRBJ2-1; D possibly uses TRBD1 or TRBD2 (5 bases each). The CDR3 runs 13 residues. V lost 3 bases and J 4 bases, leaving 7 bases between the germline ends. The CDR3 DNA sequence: TGTGCCAGCAGTTTGTGGGGGTACAATGAGCAGTTCTTC. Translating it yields CASSLWGYNEQFF.

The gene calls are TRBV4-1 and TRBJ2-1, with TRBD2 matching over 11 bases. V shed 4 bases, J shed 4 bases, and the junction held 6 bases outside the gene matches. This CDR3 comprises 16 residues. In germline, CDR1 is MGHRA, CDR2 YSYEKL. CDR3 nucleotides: TGCGCCAGCAGCCCAGGACTAGCGGGCTGGTACAATGAGCAGTTCTTC. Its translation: CASSPGLAGWYNEQFF.

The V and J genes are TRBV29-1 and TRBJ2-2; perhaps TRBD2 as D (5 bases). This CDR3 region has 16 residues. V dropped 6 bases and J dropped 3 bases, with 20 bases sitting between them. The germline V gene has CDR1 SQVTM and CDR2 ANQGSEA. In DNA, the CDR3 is TGCAGCGTCGCGCACCGGGCCCTAGCTTACACCGGGGAGCTGTTTTTT. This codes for CSVAHRALAYTGELFF.

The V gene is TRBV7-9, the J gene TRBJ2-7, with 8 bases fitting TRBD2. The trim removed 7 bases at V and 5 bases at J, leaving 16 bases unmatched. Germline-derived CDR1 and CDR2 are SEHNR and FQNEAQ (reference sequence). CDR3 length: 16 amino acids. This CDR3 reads CASTPPGARGGDEQYF. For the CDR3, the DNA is TGTGCCAGCACACCCCCGGGGGCACGGGGGGGAGACGAGCAGTACTTC.

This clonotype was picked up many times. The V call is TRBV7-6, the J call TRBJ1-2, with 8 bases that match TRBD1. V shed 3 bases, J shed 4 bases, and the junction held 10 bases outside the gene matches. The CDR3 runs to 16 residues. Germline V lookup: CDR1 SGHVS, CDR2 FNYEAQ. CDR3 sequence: CASSFGTGEIFYGYTF. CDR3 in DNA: TGTGCCAGCAGCTTCGGGACAGGCGAAATCTTCTATGGCTACACCTTC.

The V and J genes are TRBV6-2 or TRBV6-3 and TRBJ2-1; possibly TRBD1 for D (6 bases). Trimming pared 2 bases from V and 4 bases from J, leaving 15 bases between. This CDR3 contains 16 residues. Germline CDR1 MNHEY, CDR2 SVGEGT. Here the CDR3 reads CASSYSKHREYNEQFF. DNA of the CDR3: TGTGCCAGCAGTTACAGTAAACACAGGGAGTACAATGAGCAGTTCTTC.

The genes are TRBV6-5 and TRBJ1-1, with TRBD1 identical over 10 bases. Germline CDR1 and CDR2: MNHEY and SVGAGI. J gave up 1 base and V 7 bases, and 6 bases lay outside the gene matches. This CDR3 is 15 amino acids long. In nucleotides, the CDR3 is TGTGCCAGCACCAGGACAGGGGGAGCGAACACTGAAGCTTTCTTT. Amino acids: CASTRTGGANTEAFF.

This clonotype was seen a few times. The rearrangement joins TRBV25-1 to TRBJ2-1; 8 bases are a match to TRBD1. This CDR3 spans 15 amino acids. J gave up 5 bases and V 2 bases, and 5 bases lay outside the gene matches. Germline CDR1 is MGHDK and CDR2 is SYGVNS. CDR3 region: CASSERTGPNNEQFF. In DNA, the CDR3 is TGTGCCAGCAGTGAAAGGACAGGGCCTAACAATGAGCAGTTCTTC.

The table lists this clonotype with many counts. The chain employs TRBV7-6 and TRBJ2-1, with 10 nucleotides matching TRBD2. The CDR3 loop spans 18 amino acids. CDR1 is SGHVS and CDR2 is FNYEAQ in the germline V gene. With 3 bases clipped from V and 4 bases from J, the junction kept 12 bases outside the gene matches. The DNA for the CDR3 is TGTGCCAGCAGCTTTGCACTAGCGGGGTTATCGGGTTACAATGAGCAGTTCTTC. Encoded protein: CASSFALAGLSGYNEQFF. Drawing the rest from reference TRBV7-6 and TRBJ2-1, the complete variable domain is GAGVSQSPRYKVTKRGQDVALRCDPISGHVSLYWYRQALGQGPEFLTYFNYEAQQDKSGLPNDRFSAERPEGSISTLTIQRTEQRDSAMYRCASSFALAGLSGYNEQFFGPGTRLTVL.

DNA of the CDR3: TGCGCCAGCAGCTTGAGAGGGTGGGGTGATTTAGGGCGAACTGAAGCTTTCTTT. This encodes CASSLRGWGDLGRTEAFF. This rearrangement joins TRBV5-1 to TRBJ1-1; D unresolved. The V gene lost 1 base and the J gene lost 5 bases, with 24 bases spanning the gap. This CDR3 has 18 amino acids. CDR1 is SGHRS, CDR2 YFSETQ, per germline.

Here the CDR3 reads CASKTASVLQETQYF. DNA for the CDR3: TGTGCCAGCAAGACGGCTAGCGTACTCCAAGAGACCCAGTACTTC. This sequence joins TRBV2 and TRBJ2-5; possibly TRBD2 for D (6 bases). The CDR3 covers 15 residues. The germline V gene has CDR1 SNHLY and CDR2 FYNNEI. The V end was cut by 7 bases, the J end by 1 base, with 16 bases between.

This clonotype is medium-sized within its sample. The DNA for the CDR3 is TGTGCCAGCAGTTTAGAGCCAGTGGGGGCCACAGATACGCAGTATTTT. It translates to CASSLEPVGATDTQYF. The genes are TRBV28 and TRBJ2-3; a weak D match, TRBD1 (6 bases). Germline V gene data show CDR1 as MDHEN and CDR2 as SYDVKM. The V gene lost 2 bases and the J gene lost 2 bases, with 14 bases spanning the gap. CDR3 length: 16 amino acids.

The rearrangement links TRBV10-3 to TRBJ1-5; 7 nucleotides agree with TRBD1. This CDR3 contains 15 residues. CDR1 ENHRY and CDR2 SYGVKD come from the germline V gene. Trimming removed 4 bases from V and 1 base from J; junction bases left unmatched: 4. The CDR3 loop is CAISGPGQSNQPQHF. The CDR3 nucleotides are TGTGCCATCAGTGGTCCGGGACAGAGCAATCAGCCCCAGCATTTT.

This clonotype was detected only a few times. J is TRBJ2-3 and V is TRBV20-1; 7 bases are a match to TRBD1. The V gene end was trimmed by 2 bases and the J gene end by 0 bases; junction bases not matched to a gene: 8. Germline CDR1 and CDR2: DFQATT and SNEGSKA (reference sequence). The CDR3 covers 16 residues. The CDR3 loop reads CSARPDRATSTDTQYF. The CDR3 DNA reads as TGCAGTGCTAGACCCGACAGGGCAACTAGCACAGATACGCAGTATTTT.

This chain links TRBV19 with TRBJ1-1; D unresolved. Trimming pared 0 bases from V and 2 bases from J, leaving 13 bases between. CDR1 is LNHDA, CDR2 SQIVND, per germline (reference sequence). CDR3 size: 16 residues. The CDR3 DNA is TGTGCCAGTAGTATAGATCGATTCGGGGATAACACTGAAGCTTTCTTT. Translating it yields CASSIDRFGDNTEAFF. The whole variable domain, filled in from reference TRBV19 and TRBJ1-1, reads DGGITQSPKYLFRKEGQNVTLSCEQNLNHDAMYWYRQDPGQGLRLIYYSQIVNDFQKGDIAEGYSVSREKKESFPLTVTSAQKNPTAFYLCASSIDRFGDNTEAFFGQGTRLTVV.

The CDR3 here is CASSPTSQSTDTQYF. CDR3 bases: TGTGCCAGCAGCCCTACGTCGCAGAGCACAGATACGCAGTATTTT. This chain connects TRBV7-9 to TRBJ2-3, with D hard to call. Trimming shortened V by 5 bases and J by 0 bases, and 12 bases separated the two germline ends. There are 15 residues in the CDR3. CDR1 and CDR2 (germline): SEHNR, FQNEAQ (reference sequence).